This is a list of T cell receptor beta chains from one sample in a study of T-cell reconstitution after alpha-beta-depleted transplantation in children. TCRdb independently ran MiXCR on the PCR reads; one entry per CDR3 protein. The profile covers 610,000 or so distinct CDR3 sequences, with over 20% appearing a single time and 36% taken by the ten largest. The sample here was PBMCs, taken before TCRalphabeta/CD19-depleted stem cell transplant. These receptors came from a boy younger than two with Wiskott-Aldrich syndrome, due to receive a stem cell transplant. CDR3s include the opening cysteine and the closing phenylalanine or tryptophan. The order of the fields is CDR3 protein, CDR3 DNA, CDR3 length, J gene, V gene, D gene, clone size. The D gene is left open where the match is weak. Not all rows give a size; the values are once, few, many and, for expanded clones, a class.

CASSLSSLAKNIQYF | TGTGCCAGCAGCTTGAGCTCTTTAGCCAAAAACATTCAGTACTTC | 15 | TRBJ2-4 | TRBV7-9 | - | -
CSARGVVGNEETQYF | TGCAGTGCTAGAGGGGTTGTAGGGAATGAAGAGACCCAGTACTTC | 15 | TRBJ2-5 | TRBV20-1 | - | -
CASSDRLNEKLFF | TGCGCCAGCTCAGACAGACTTAATGAAAAACTGTTTTTT | 13 | TRBJ1-4 | TRBV5-1 | - | few
CASSLTGTTDTQYF | TGTGCCAGCAGCTTAACCGGGACCACAGATACGCAGTATTTT | 14 | TRBJ2-3 | TRBV7-3 | - | -
CASSLSPGSNQPQHF | TGCGCCAGCAGCTTGTCCCCAGGGAGCAATCAGCCCCAGCATTTT | 15 | TRBJ1-5 | TRBV5-1 | - | -
CASSWGSPSDEQFF | TGTGCCAGCAGCTGGGGCTCCCCTTCGGATGAGCAGTTCTTC | 14 | TRBJ2-1 | TRBV27 | - | -
CAWQGLAGVSVQFF | TGTGCCTGGCAAGGACTAGCGGGAGTCTCTGTGCAGTTCTTC | 14 | TRBJ2-1 | TRBV30 | TRBD2 | -
CASSPDFYTEASF | TGCGCCAGCAGCCCCGACTTCTACACTGAAGCTTCCTTT | 13 | TRBJ1-1 | TRBV5-1 | - | -
CASSLRRESLRDPTDTQYF | TGTGCCAGCAGCTTAAGGAGGGAATCTTTGAGGGACCCCACAGATACGCAGTATTTT | 19 | TRBJ2-3 | TRBV11-2 | - | -
CSARDPRTSTDTQYF | TGCAGTGCTAGAGATCCGAGGACTAGCACAGATACGCAGTATTTT | 15 | TRBJ2-3 | TRBV20-1 | - | -
CSATRDSPNYGYTF | TGCAGTGCTACCCGGGACAGTCCTAACTATGGCTACACCTTC | 14 | TRBJ1-2 | TRBV20-1 | TRBD1 | -
CASSQGFGTTEQFF | TGTGCCAGCAGCCAAGGCTTCGGGACAACAGAGCAGTTCTTC | 14 | TRBJ2-1 | TRBV16 | - | few
CASSLDRGQYYGYTF | TGTGCCAGCAGCTTAGACAGGGGGCAGTACTATGGCTACACCTTC | 15 | TRBJ1-2 | TRBV5-5 | TRBD1 | -
CASSLGPTQETQYF | TGCGCCAGCAGCTTGGGACCCACACAAGAGACCCAGTACTTC | 14 | TRBJ2-5 | TRBV5-1 | - | few
CASSAMGQGTGEQFF | TGTGCCAGCAGCGCTATGGGGCAGGGGACGGGTGAGCAGTTCTTC | 15 | TRBJ2-1 | TRBV9 | - | -
CAISESKTGAAADTQYF | TGTGCCATCAGTGAGTCGAAGACAGGGGCCGCGGCAGATACGCAGTATTTT | 17 | TRBJ2-3 | TRBV10-3 | TRBD1 | -
CASSLFGSEETQYF | TGCGCCAGCAGCTTGTTCGGGAGTGAGGAGACCCAGTACTTC | 14 | TRBJ2-5 | TRBV5-1 | - | few
CSASHPPGEKRGTEAFF | TGCAGTGCTTCTCATCCCCCCGGAGAAAAAAGGGGGACTGAAGCTTTCTTT | 17 | TRBJ1-1 | TRBV20-1 | - | -
CASVGLADTQYF | TGCGCCAGCGTCGGACTAGCAGATACGCAGTATTTT | 12 | TRBJ2-3 | TRBV5-1 | TRBD2 | -
CATSGPSGKDEQFF | TGTGCCACCAGTGGGCCTAGCGGCAAAGATGAGCAGTTCTTC | 14 | TRBJ2-1 | TRBV24-1 | TRBD2 | -
CSVDSRGSDEQYF | TGCAGCGTTGACTCAAGGGGCTCGGACGAGCAGTACTTC | 13 | TRBJ2-7 | TRBV29-1 | - | few
CASGRGNEKLFF | TGTGCCAGTGGGCGGGGTAATGAAAAACTGTTTTTT | 12 | TRBJ1-4 | TRBV6-6 | - | few
CASSQDPRAEEQYF | TGTGCCAGCAGCCAAGATCCCAGGGCGGAAGAGCAGTACTTC | 14 | TRBJ2-7 | TRBV14 | - | few
CASSLRGSPGEQYF | TGTGCCAGCAGCTTAAGAGGGAGTCCGGGCGAGCAGTACTTC | 14 | TRBJ2-7 | TRBV7-2 | - | few
CASSLVVSETQYF | TGTGCCAGCAGCTTGGTAGTGTCGGAGACCCAGTACTTC | 13 | TRBJ2-5 | TRBV5-6 | - | -
CAIRGEGGQPQHF | TGTGCCATCAGAGGGGAGGGGGGGCAGCCCCAGCATTTT | 13 | TRBJ1-5 | TRBV10-3 | - | -
CSATRGGEQFF | TGCAGTGCTACCAGGGGGGGTGAGCAGTTCTTC | 11 | TRBJ2-1 | TRBV20-1 | - | few
CAWSVGDWENNEQFF | TGTGCCTGGAGTGTGGGGGATTGGGAGAACAATGAGCAGTTCTTC | 15 | TRBJ2-1 | TRBV30 | - | few